This TCR beta chain was recorded in a study of T cell responses to AZD1222 COVID-19 vaccine. General study results and limits: Clonal diversity may have been underestimated in mostly white British donors. After two AZD1222 doses, spike-specific TCR breadth and depth rose versus day 0. There were repertoire samples only from the period after the peak T cell response.

Profiled with immunoSEQ multiplex PCR; TCRdb holds only in-frame clones, not every one. The profile shows about 130,000 clones, approximately 85% of them singletons. Comments on this clone: Its antigen is undetermined.

V shed 5 bases and J shed 3 bases, with 22 bases lying between them. This CDR3 is 17 amino acids long. Germline assignment: CDR1 MNHNY and CDR2 SVGAGI (reference sequence). The clonotype comes from an adult in good health. This chain uses TRBV6-6 with TRBJ1-1, with D uncertain. The sample here was peripheral blood, taken on day 0 of AZD1222 vaccination. CDR3 coding DNA: TGTGCCAGCAGTCCATTACTTGGGTTTTATGAGGACACTGAAGCTTTCTTT. As protein: CASSPLLGFYEDTEAFF.